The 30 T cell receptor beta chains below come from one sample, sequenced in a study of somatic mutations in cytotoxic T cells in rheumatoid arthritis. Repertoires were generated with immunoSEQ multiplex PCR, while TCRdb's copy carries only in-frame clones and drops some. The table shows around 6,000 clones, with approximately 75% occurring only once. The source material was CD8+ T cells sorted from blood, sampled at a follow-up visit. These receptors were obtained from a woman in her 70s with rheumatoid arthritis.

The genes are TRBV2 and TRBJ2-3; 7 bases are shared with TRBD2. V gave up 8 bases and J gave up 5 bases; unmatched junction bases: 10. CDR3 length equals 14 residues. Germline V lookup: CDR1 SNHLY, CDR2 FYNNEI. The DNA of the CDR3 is TGTGCCAGCGAAGCTCGGACTAGTCAAGATACGCAGTATTTT. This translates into CASEARTSQDTQYF.

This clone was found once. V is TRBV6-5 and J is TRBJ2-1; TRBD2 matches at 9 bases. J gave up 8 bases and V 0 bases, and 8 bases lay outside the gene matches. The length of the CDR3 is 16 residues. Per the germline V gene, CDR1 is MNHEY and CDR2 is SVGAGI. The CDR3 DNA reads TGTGCCAGCAGTTACTCGGTGGGCGGGGGGGCCGATGAGCAGTTCTTC. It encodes CASSYSVGGGADEQFF.

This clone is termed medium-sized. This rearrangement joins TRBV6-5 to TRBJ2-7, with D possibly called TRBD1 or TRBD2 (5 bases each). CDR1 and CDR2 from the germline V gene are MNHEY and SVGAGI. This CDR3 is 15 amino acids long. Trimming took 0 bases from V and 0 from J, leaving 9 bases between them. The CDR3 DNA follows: TGTGCCAGCAGTTACTCCGATGGGGGCTCCTACGAGCAGTACTTC. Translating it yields CASSYSDGGSYEQYF.

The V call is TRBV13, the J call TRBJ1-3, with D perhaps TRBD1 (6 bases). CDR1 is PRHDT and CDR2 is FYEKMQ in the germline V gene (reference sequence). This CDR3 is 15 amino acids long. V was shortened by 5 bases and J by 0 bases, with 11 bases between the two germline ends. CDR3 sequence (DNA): TGTGCCAGCAGCCCTACAGGGATCTCTGGAAACACCATATATTTT. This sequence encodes CASSPTGISGNTIYF.

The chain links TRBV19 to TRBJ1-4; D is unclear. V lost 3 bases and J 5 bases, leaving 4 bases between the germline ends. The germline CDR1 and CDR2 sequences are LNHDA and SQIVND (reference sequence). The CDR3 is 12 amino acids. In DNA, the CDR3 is TGTGCCAGTAGTATTTGGAATGAAAAACTGTTTTTT. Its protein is CASSIWNEKLFF.

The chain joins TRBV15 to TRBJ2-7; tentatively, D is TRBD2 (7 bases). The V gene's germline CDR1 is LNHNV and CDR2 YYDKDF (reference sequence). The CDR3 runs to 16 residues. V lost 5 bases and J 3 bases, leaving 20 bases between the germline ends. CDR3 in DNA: TGTGCCACCAGCCCTCGGGGGGCGCGGGCATTCTACGAGCAGTACTTC. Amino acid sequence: CATSPRGARAFYEQYF.

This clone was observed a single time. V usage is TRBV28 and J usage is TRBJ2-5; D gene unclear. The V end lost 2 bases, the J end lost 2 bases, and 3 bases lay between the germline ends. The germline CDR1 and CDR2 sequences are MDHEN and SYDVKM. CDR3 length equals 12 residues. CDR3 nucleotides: TGTGCCAGCAGTTTACTACAAGAGACCCAGTACTTC. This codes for CASSLLQETQYF.

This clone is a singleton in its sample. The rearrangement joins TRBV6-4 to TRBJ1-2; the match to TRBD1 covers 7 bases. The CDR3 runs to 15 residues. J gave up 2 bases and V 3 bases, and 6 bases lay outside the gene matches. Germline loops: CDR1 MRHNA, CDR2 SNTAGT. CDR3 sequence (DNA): TGTGCCAGCAGTGAAGGTCCGGGACAGAACTATGGCTACACCTTC. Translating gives CASSEGPGQNYGYTF.

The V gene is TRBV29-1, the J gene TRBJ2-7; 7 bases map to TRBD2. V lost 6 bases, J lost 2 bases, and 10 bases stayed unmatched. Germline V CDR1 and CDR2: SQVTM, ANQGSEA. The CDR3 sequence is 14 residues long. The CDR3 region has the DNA TGCAGCGTCGGGGCGGGAGAGGGAGCCTACGAGCAGTACTTC. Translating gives CSVGAGEGAYEQYF.

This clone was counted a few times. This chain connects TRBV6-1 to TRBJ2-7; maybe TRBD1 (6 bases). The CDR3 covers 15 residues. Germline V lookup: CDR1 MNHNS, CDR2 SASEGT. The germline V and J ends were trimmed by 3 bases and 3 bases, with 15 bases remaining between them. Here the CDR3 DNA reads TGTGCCAGCAGTGAGGGGTTGACAGGAGTCTACGAGCAGTACTTC. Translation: CASSEGLTGVYEQYF.

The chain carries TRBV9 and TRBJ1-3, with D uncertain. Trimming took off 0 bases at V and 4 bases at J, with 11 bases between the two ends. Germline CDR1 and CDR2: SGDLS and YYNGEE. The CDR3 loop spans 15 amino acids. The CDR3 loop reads CASSVEFGYGNTIYF. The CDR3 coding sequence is TGTGCCAGCAGCGTAGAATTCGGTTACGGAAACACCATATATTTT.

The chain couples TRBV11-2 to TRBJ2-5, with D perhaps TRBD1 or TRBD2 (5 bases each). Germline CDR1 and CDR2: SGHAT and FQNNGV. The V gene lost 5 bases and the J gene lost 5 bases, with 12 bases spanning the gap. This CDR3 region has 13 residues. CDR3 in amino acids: CASSGRGAETQYF. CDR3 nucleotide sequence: TGTGCCAGCAGCGGGAGAGGGGCTGAGACCCAGTACTTC. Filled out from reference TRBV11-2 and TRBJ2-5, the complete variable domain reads EAGVAQSPRYKIIEKRQSVAFWCNPISGHATLYWYQQILGQGPKLLIQFQNNGVVDDSQLPKDRFSAERLKGVDSTLKIQPAKLEDSAVYLCASSGRGAETQYFGPGTRLLVL.

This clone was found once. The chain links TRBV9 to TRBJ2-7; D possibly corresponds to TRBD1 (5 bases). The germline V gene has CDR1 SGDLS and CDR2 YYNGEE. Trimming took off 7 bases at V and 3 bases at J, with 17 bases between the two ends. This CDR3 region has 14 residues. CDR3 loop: CASSTGHQLYEQYF. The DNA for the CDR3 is TGTGCCAGCTCAACAGGCCACCAACTCTACGAGCAGTACTTC.

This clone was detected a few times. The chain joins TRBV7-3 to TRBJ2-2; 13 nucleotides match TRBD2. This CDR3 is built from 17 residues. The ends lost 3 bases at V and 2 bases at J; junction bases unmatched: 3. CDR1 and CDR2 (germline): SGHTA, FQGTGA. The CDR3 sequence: CASSFGTSGDNTGELFF. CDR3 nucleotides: TGTGCCAGCAGCTTCGGGACTAGCGGGGATAACACCGGGGAGCTGTTTTTT.

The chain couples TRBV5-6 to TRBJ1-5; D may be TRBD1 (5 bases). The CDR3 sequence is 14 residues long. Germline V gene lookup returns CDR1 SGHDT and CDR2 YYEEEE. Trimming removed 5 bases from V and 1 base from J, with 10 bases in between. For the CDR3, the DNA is TGTGCCAGCAGTATTGGGACCAGCAATCAGCCCCAGCATTTT. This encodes CASSIGTSNQPQHF.

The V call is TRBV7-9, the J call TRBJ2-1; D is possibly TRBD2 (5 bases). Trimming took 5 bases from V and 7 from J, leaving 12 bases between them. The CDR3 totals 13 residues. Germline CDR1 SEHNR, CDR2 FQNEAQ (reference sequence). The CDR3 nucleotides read TGTGCCAGCAGCCTTCTTGGGGAGAATGAGCAGTTCTTC. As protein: CASSLLGENEQFF. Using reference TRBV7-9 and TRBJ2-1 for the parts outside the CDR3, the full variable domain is DTGVSQNPRHKITKRGQNVTFRCDPISEHNRLYWYRQTLGQGPEFLTYFQNEAQLEKSRLLSDRFSAERPKGSFSTLEIQRTEQGDSAMYLCASSLLGENEQFFGPGTRLTVL.

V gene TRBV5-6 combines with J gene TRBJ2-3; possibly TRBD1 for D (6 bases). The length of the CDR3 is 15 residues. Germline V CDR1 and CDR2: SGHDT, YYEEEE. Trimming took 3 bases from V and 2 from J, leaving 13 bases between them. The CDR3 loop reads CASSYSGHFTDTQYF. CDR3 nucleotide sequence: TGTGCCAGCAGCTACTCGGGACACTTCACAGATACGCAGTATTTT.

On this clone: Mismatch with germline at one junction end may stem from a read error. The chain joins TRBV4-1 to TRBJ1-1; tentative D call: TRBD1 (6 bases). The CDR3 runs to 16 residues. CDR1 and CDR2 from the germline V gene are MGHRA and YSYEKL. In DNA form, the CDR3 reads TGCGCCGGCAGCCAAGAGCCGGGACAACCGGGCACTGAAGCTTTCTTT. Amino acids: CAGSQEPGQPGTEAFF.

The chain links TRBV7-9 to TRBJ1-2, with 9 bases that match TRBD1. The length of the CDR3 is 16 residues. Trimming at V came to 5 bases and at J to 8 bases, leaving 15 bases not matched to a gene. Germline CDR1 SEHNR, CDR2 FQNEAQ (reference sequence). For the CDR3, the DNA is TGTGCCAGCAGCACCCGGGACAGGGCCGTGGTTGAAGGCTACACCTTC. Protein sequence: CASSTRDRAVVEGYTF.

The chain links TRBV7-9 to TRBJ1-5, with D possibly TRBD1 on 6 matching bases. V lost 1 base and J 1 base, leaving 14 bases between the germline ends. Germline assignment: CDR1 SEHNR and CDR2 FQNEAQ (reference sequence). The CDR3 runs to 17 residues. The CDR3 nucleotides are TGTGCCAGCAGCTTAGGCGATACAGGGTGGAGCAATCAGCCCCAGCATTTT. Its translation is CASSLGDTGWSNQPQHF.

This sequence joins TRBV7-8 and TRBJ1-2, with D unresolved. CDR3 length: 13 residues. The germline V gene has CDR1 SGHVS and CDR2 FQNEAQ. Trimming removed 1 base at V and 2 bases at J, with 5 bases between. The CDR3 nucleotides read TGTGCCAGCAGCTTAGGGGGAAACTATGGCTACACCTTC. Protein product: CASSLGGNYGYTF.

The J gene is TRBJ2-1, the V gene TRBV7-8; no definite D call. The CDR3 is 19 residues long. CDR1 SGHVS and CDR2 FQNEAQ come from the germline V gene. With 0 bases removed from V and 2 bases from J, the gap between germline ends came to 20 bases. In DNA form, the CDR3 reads TGTGCCAGCAGCTTAGCCCCAGTCGGTGGGTGGAGTACCTACAATGAGCAGTTCTTC. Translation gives CASSLAPVGGWSTYNEQFF.

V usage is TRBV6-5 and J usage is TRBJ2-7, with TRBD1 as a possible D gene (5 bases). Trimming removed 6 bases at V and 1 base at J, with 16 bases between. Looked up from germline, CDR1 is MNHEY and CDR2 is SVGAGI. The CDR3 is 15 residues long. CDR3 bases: TGTGCCAGCAGCGGAACTGACAGAGCATCCTACGAGCAGTACTTC. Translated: CASSGTDRASYEQYF.

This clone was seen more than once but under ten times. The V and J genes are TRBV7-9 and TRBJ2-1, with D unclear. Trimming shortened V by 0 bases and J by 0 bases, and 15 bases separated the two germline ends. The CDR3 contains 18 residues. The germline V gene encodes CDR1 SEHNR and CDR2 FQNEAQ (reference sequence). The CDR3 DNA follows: TGTGCCAGCAGCTTAGCACGACTTCCCCGGTCCTCCTACAATGAGCAGTTCTTC. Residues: CASSLARLPRSSYNEQFF.

The CDR3 nucleotides read TGTGCCAGCAGTTATATACAGGGGGGTAGTGGCTACACCTTC. It specifies CASSYIQGGSGYTF. The rearrangement uses TRBV28 and TRBJ1-2, with TRBD1 matching 8 bases. After removal of 4 bases from V and 7 bases from J, the junction contained 8 bases not matched to a gene. Per the germline V gene, CDR1 is MDHEN and CDR2 is SYDVKM. The CDR3 covers 14 residues.

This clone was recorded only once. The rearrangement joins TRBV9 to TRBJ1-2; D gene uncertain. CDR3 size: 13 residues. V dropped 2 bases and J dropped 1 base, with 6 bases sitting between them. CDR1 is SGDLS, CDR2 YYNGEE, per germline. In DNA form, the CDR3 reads TGTGCCAGCAGCGTCGACGGTAACTATGGCTACACCTTC. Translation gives CASSVDGNYGYTF. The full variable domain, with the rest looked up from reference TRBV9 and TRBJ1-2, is DSGVTQTPKHLITATGQRVTLRCSPRSGDLSVYWYQQSLDQGLQFLIQYYNGEERAKGNILERFSAQQFPDLHSELNLSSLELGDSALYFCASSVDGNYGYTFGSGTRLTVV.

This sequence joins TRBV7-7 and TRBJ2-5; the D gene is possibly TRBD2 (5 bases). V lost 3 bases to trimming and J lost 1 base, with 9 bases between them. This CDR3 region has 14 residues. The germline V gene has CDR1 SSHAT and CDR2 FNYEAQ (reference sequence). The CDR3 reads CASSLEASQETQYF. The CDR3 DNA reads TGTGCCAGCAGCTTGGAGGCTAGCCAAGAGACCCAGTACTTC.

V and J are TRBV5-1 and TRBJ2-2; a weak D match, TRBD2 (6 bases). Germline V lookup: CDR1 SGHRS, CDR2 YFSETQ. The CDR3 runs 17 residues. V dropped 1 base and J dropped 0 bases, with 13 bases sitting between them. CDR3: CASSLWRALANTGELFF. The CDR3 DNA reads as TGCGCCAGCAGCTTGTGGAGGGCCCTCGCGAACACCGGGGAGCTGTTTTTT.

The CDR3 coding sequence is TGTGCCACCAGCAGAGGGGAGTCTAGAGCGCCCAAAGAGACCCAGTACTTC. Residues: CATSRGESRAPKETQYF. The chain couples TRBV15 to TRBJ2-5; a weak D match, TRBD2 (5 bases). Trimming took 1 base from V and 3 from J, leaving 18 bases between them. Germline-derived CDR1 and CDR2 are LNHNV and YYDKDF (reference sequence). CDR3 length equals 17 residues.

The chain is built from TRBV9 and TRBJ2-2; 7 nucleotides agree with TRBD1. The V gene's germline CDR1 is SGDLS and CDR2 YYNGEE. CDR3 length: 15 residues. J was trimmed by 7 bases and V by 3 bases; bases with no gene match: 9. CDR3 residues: CASSANDRVVGELFF. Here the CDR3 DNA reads TGTGCCAGCAGCGCAAACGACAGGGTGGTCGGGGAGCTGTTTTTT.